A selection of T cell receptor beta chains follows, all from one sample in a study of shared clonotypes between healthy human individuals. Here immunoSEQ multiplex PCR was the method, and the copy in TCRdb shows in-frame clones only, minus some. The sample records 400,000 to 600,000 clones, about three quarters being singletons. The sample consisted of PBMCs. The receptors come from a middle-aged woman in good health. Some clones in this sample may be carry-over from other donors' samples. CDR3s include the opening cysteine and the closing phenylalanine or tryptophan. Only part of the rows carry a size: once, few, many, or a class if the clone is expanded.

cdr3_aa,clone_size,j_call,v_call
CASSFGGEINSPLHF,-,TRBJ1-6,TRBV13
CASTLLSSGREQFF,-,TRBJ2-1,TRBV11-2
CASSPDRARQYF,once,TRBJ2-7,TRBV7-2
CASSSITGARETQYF,once,TRBJ2-5,TRBV7-2
CASSFIVGRIMTEAFF,-,TRBJ1-1,TRBV27
CAWSARGGGQPQHF,few,TRBJ1-5,TRBV30
CASSSSTWTGAYPEAFF,-,TRBJ1-1,TRBV28
CASSVGTENTEAFF,-,TRBJ1-1,TRBV7-8
CASSPRTSGNEQYF,-,TRBJ2-7,TRBV11-3
CASSTLGGAGGTGELFF,-,TRBJ2-2,TRBV5-1
CAWSGLAGVTQYF,-,TRBJ2-3,TRBV30
CASSLEYSGYTF,many,TRBJ1-2,TRBV5-1
CASSFSSRGFNEKLFF,once,TRBJ1-4,TRBV7-9
CASSLEGGNTEAFF,-,TRBJ1-1,TRBV5-4
CASSSNSGDTQYF,-,TRBJ2-3,TRBV7-9
CASSLGSGSGDGYTF,-,TRBJ1-2,TRBV7-3
CASSTGPGDQPQHF,-,TRBJ1-5,TRBV6-1
CASSSGPTQAFF,once,TRBJ1-1,TRBV2
CASSFRAATYGYTF,-,TRBJ1-2,TRBV11-2
CASSPPSSSEQFF,-,TRBJ2-1,TRBV18
CASGRDTDTQYF,-,TRBJ2-3,TRBV12-5
CASSLNPSEVQGEQYF,-,TRBJ2-7,TRBV4-3
CASTGGNYFSGNTIYF,-,TRBJ1-3,TRBV19
CASSPDGGGLIPETQYF,-,TRBJ2-5,TRBV7-9
CASSLQGSTGELFF,few,TRBJ2-2,TRBV7-3
CASSATGYGANVLTF,once,TRBJ2-6,TRBV21-1
CASRRTSPRDEQYF,few,TRBJ2-7,TRBV27
CASSFSGSGNEQFF,-,TRBJ2-1,TRBV13
CASSNWDRVSGYTF,-,TRBJ1-2,TRBV21-1
CASSLLGAASAHRQYF,-,TRBJ2-7,TRBV27
CASSPSSYEQYF,-,TRBJ2-7,TRBV18
CSVDRSGTDTQYF,-,TRBJ2-3,TRBV29-1
CAWTGTRAGGYTF,-,TRBJ1-2,TRBV30